This passage covers 21 T cell receptor beta chains from one sample sequenced in a study of T cells in Graves' hyperthyroidism and ophthalmopathy. Amplified TCR beta CDR3 regions derived from RNA transcripts. Initially, a first-round RT-PCR of the TCR CDR3 employed the HTBI primer set. One entry per CDR3 protein, called by TCRdb with MiXCR from the multiplex PCR reads. This sample yields about 690,000 distinct CDR3 sequences, of which 17% are seen a single time; roughly a sixth belongs to the top ten. The sample comprised blood. These receptors all come from a man aged 50 to 60 with Graves' hyperthyroidism.

The V gene is TRBV20-1, the J gene TRBJ2-7, with 9 nucleotides matching TRBD2. The germline V gene has CDR1 DFQATT and CDR2 SNEGSKA (reference sequence). The CDR3 length is 13 residues. Trimming at V came to 3 bases and at J to 2 bases, leaving 2 bases not matched to a gene. The chain's CDR3 is CSASSSGAYEQYF. In DNA, the CDR3 is TGCAGTGCTAGTTCTAGCGGGGCCTACGAGCAGTACTTC.

This clonotype was observed many times. The V gene is TRBV28, the J gene TRBJ1-1, with 8 bases matching TRBD1. Trimming cost V 3 bases and J 14 bases; bases outside gene matches: 11. The CDR3 is 13 amino acids. Germline V gene sequence: CDR1 MDHEN, CDR2 SYDVKM. In DNA, the CDR3 is TGTGCCAGCAGTTTGTCAGGGGGCGGGGGTTTGTTCTTT. The encoded protein is CASSLSGGGGLFF.

This clonotype was observed a handful of times. V and J are TRBV6-1 and TRBJ1-2; TRBD1 matches 7 bases. The junction had 4 bases not matched to a gene; V was cut back by 4 bases and J by 2 bases. The CDR3 is 14 amino acids. Germline CDR1 reads MNHNS; CDR2 reads SASEGT. The CDR3: CASSGSGGNYGYTF. The CDR3 DNA follows: TGTGCCAGCAGTGGATCAGGGGGAAACTATGGCTACACCTTC.

This clonotype was recorded many times. V usage is TRBV27 and J usage is TRBJ2-5; 15 nucleotides line up with TRBD2. J lost 7 bases, V lost 6 bases, and 12 bases had no gene match. This CDR3 has 17 residues. Per the germline V gene, CDR1 is MNHEY and CDR2 is SMNVEV (reference sequence). The CDR3 loop reads CASRPAGTSGRSGTQYF. As DNA, the CDR3 is TGTGCCAGCAGACCCGCCGGGACTAGCGGGAGGTCGGGGACCCAGTACTTC.

This clonotype has a handful of counts. DNA of the CDR3: TGTGCCTCCATCCGGCGGGCCCAAGAGACCCAGTACTTC. This codes for CASIRRAQETQYF. V usage is TRBV6-2 or TRBV6-3 and J usage is TRBJ2-5; TRBD2 is a possible D gene (5 bases). CDR1 is MNHEY and CDR2 is SVGEGT in the germline V gene. This CDR3 has 13 residues. With 11 bases removed from V and 1 base from J, the gap between germline ends came to 14 bases.

This clonotype occurred many times. The gene calls are TRBV20-1 and TRBJ2-5, with 8 bases aligning to TRBD1. The CDR3 is made up of 15 amino acids. Trimming at V came to 3 bases and at J to 1 base, leaving 7 bases not matched to a gene. Per the germline V gene, CDR1 is DFQATT and CDR2 is SNEGSKA (reference sequence). Here the CDR3 reads CSARRGQGLQETQYF. The CDR3 region has the DNA TGCAGTGCTAGGCGTGGACAGGGACTCCAAGAGACCCAGTACTTC.

This clonotype was detected a few times. The V call is TRBV30, the J call TRBJ1-1, with D unclear. V shed 2 bases and J shed 11 bases, with 12 bases lying between them. CDR3 length: 11 residues. Germline V lookup: CDR1 GTSNPN, CDR2 SVGIG (reference sequence). CDR3 nucleotide sequence: TGTGCCTGGAGTCCTACCATTGGGGCTTTCTTT. As protein: CAWSPTIGAFF.

This clonotype was counted ten times or more. The CDR3 nucleotides are TGTGCCAGCAGCTTCGGACAGGGGGTTAACACCGGGGAGCTGTTTTTT. Translated, it gives CASSFGQGVNTGELFF. This rearrangement joins TRBV7-3 to TRBJ2-2; 10 bases match TRBD1. The CDR3 runs 16 residues. The V gene end was trimmed by 3 bases and the J gene end by 2 bases; junction bases not matched to a gene: 3. CDR1 is SGHTA, CDR2 FQGTGA, per germline.

There are many counts of this clonotype. The rearrangement links TRBV29-1 to TRBJ2-1; no firm D call. This CDR3 is built from 13 residues. Germline V gene sequence: CDR1 SQVTM, CDR2 ANQGSEA. Trimming pared 3 bases from V and 6 bases from J, leaving 12 bases between. The DNA for the CDR3 is TGCAGCGTTGAGTTCACTGAATTCAATGAGCAGTTCTTC. This codes for CSVEFTEFNEQFF.

This clonotype was seen at least ten times. J is TRBJ1-5 and V is TRBV28; 7 nucleotides agree with TRBD1. Germline CDR1 reads MDHEN; CDR2 reads SYDVKM. The V gene end was trimmed by 4 bases and the J gene end by 2 bases; junction bases not matched to a gene: 8. The CDR3 is 16 amino acids. As DNA, the CDR3 is TGTGCCAGCAGTTCGAGACAGGGTATCGGCAATCAGCCCCAGCATTTT. Translating gives CASSSRQGIGNQPQHF.

The sample holds a few counts of this clonotype. The chain carries TRBV5-8 and TRBJ1-1, with D possibly matching TRBD1 (5 bases). V gave up 3 bases and J gave up 6 bases, with 12 bases separating them. Germline V gene data show CDR1 as SGHTS and CDR2 as YDEGEE. This CDR3 spans 13 amino acids. The CDR3 is CASSWGPASEAFF. The DNA for the CDR3 is TGTGCCAGCAGCTGGGGACCGGCTTCTGAAGCTTTCTTT. Supplemented by reference TRBV5-8 and TRBJ1-1, the full variable domain reads EAGVTQSPTHLIKTRGQQATLRCSPISGHTSVYWYQQALGLGLQFLLWYDEGEERNRGNFPPRFSGRQFPNYSSELNVNALELEDSALYLCASSWGPASEAFFGQGTRLTVV.

This clonotype was seen many times. The chain has TRBV6-5 and TRBJ2-7; TRBD2 agrees at 7 bases. J was trimmed by 3 bases and V by 2 bases; bases with no gene match: 4. CDR1 is MNHEY, CDR2 SVGAGI, per germline. CDR3 length: 14 amino acids. The CDR3 here is CASSYPSGRYEQYF. The CDR3 DNA is TGTGCCAGCAGTTACCCTAGCGGCCGCTACGAGCAGTACTTC.

This chain links TRBV19 with TRBJ1-5; 10 bases map to TRBD1. V trimming: 7 bases; J trimming: 0 bases; junction bases outside the gene matches: 6. This CDR3 is built from 16 residues. CDR1 is LNHDA and CDR2 is SQIVND in the germline V gene (reference sequence). CDR3 region: CASKDRGSVSNQPQHF. DNA for the CDR3: TGTGCCAGTAAGGACAGGGGGAGCGTTAGCAATCAGCCCCAGCATTTT.

This clonotype has only a few counts. Sequence at one end of the junction differs from germline and may be a read error. The chain has TRBV2 and TRBJ2-5, with 12 bases lining up with TRBD2. Germline V gives CDR1 SNHLY, CDR2 FYNNEI. This CDR3 has 20 residues. CDR3 nucleotides: TGTGCCAGCAGGGGACTTTGGACTAGCGGGAATCTGTACTACCAAGAGACCCTGTACTTC. It specifies CASRGLWTSGNLYYQETLYF.

This clonotype was seen ten or more times. V gene TRBV2 combines with J gene TRBJ2-5; D unclear. Trimming stripped 3 bases from V and 4 bases from J, with 6 bases between. This CDR3 is built from 12 residues. Germline V CDR1 and CDR2: SNHLY, FYNNEI. This CDR3 is CASSDAPETQYF. The CDR3 nucleotides are TGTGCCAGCAGTGATGCACCAGAGACCCAGTACTTC.

This clonotype has a count of ten or more. This chain connects TRBV7-2 to TRBJ1-6, with D maybe TRBD1 (5 bases). This CDR3 is built from 15 residues. CDR1 SGHTA and CDR2 FQGNSA come from the germline V gene. V shed 5 bases and J shed 8 bases, with 16 bases lying between them. CDR3 sequence reads: CASSLGTGYYSPLHF. CDR3 coding DNA: TGTGCCAGCAGCCTAGGAACAGGATACTATTCACCCCTCCACTTT.

This clonotype was recorded at least ten times. The chain employs TRBV20-1 and TRBJ2-7, with D perhaps TRBD2 (7 bases). This CDR3 comprises 14 residues. Trimming shortened V by 6 bases and J by 5 bases, and 20 bases separated the two germline ends. CDR1 is DFQATT and CDR2 is SNEGSKA in the germline V gene (reference sequence). The CDR3 DNA follows: TGCAGTGCCCCCCAGGGGAGGGTGACGGACGAGCAGTACTTC. The encoded protein is CSAPQGRVTDEQYF.

This clonotype has ten or more counts. This chain uses TRBV18 with TRBJ2-7; D is unclear. CDR3 length: 14 residues. Germline V lookup: CDR1 KGHSH, CDR2 LQKENI. Trimming shortened V by 1 base and J by 6 bases, and 13 bases separated the two germline ends. The CDR3 here is CASSPLRVETEQYF. CDR3 in DNA: TGTGCCAGCTCACCACTCCGGGTGGAAACCGAGCAGTACTTC.

J is TRBJ2-7 and V is TRBV28, with D hard to call. CDR1 is MDHEN, CDR2 SYDVKM, per germline. The CDR3 has 11 amino acids. V lost 6 bases and J lost 2, with 5 bases in between. CDR3 region: CASRQTYEQYF. CDR3 sequence (DNA): TGTGCCAGCAGGCAGACCTACGAGCAGTACTTC.

This clonotype was seen at least ten times. The CDR3 nucleotides are TGTGCCAGCAGCCGAGGACAGGCGAACACTGAAGCTTTCTTT. Residues: CASSRGQANTEAFF. The gene calls are TRBV2 and TRBJ1-1, with 7 bases lining up with TRBD1. CDR3 size: 14 residues. Trimming removed 6 bases from V and 1 base from J; junction bases left unmatched: 5. Looked up from germline, CDR1 is SNHLY and CDR2 is FYNNEI.

This clonotype was seen more than once but under ten times. A much bigger clone sits one base away, suggesting this may be a read error. This chain connects TRBV27 to TRBJ2-7, with TRBD1 identical over 9 bases. Looked up from germline, CDR1 is MNHEY and CDR2 is SMNVEV (reference sequence). The CDR3 is 13 amino acids. The V and J ends lost 6 bases and 5 bases, in that order; junction bases with no gene match: 5. The DNA of the CDR3 is TGTGCCAGCAGCCGGGACAGGGCCGACGAGCAGTACTTC. Translating it yields CASSRDRADEQYF.